Below are 16 T cell receptor beta chains sequenced from a single sample in a study of T cell clonality in common variable immunodeficiency. TCRdb's copy holds only in-frame clones and misses some; the assay was immunoSEQ multiplex PCR. The sample presents tens of thousands of clones, none singletons. Sequenced sample: peripheral blood mononuclear cells. The receptors come from a person aged 18-70 years in good health.

The table lists this clone with many counts. The read terminates 3 residues before the CDR3 end, so the remaining end is supplied by the germline J gene. This chain links TRBV6-2 or TRBV6-3 with TRBJ1-4; TRBD1 agrees at 7 bases. The V and J ends lost 5 bases and 5 bases, in that order; junction bases with no gene match: 14. This CDR3 has 17 amino acids. CDR1 MNHEY and CDR2 SVGEGT come from the germline V gene. Here the CDR3 reads CASSPNRDRVRNEKLFF. Partial CDR3 DNA: TGTGCCAGCAGTCCGAACCGTGACAGGGTGAGGAATGAAAAA.

This clone occurred many times. The read terminates 3 residues before the CDR3 end, so the remaining end is supplied by the germline J gene. V usage is TRBV20-1 and J usage is TRBJ2-7; D is undetermined. The CDR3 loop spans 12 amino acids. The germline gives CDR1 DFQATT, CDR2 SNEGSKA (reference sequence). The sequenced CDR3 bases are TGCAGCGAACGCACTACCCTAGGCGAG. Its translation is CSERTTLGE. The full CDR3 reads CSERTTLGEQYF.

This clone came up many times. The CDR3 reads CASSEMDRVGIRKSYEQYF. The CDR3 bases that were read are TGTGCCAGCAGTGAAATGGACAGGGTGGGAATAAGGAAATCCTACGAG. The chain recombines TRBV6-1 with TRBJ2-7, with 8 bases matching TRBD1. The observed sequence ends 3 residues before the CDR3 terminus, with the missing tail filled in from the germline J gene. CDR1 and CDR2 from the germline V gene are MNHNS and SASEGT. Trimming at V came to 2 bases and at J to 1 base, leaving 16 bases not matched to a gene. The CDR3 consists of 19 residues.

This clone was observed at least ten times. The read falls 3 residues short of the CDR3 end, and the missing part is taken from the germline J gene. The chain joins TRBV27 to TRBJ2-7, with D possibly matching TRBD1 (5 bases). V was clipped by 3 bases and J by 2 bases, with 8 bases between them. There are 13 residues in the CDR3. CDR1 MNHEY and CDR2 SMNVEV come from the germline V gene (reference sequence). CDR3 residues: CASSLGPPYEQYF. Incomplete CDR3 DNA: TGTGCCAGCAGTTTGGGGCCCCCCTACGAG.

The sample holds a few counts of this clone. The sequenced CDR3 bases are TGCAGCGCTGAGGGACAGGGGCATACGGATACG. Translated, it gives CSAEGQGHTDT. The full CDR3 sequence reads CSAEGQGHTDTQYF. The rearrangement joins TRBV29-1 to TRBJ2-3; TRBD1 matches at 10 bases. Read sequence stops 3 residues before the CDR3 end, and the germline J gene provides the missing end. Germline-derived CDR1 and CDR2 are SQVTM and ANQGSEA. The V segment lost 7 bases and the J segment 6 bases; nucleotides outside the gene matches: 10. CDR3 length: 14 amino acids.

This clone has a count of ten or more. Read sequence stops 3 residues before the CDR3 end, and the germline J gene provides the missing end. V gene TRBV7-2 combines with J gene TRBJ1-4; D possibly corresponds to TRBD1 (6 bases). The CDR3 has 13 residues. Germline loops: CDR1 SGHTA, CDR2 FQGNSA. V lost 3 bases to trimming and J lost 8 bases, with 10 bases between them. Partial CDR3 DNA: TGTGCCAGCAGCTTCAGGGGAAAGGAAAAA. Translation: CASSFRGKEK. The complete CDR3 reads CASSFRGKEKLFF.

This clone was detected many times. The CDR3 is cut off 3 residues early in the read; its end comes from the germline J gene. The V call is TRBV20-1, the J call TRBJ2-3; 9 bases are a match to TRBD2. Trimming cost V 4 bases and J 4 bases; bases outside gene matches: 6. The CDR3 consists of 14 residues. CDR1 DFQATT and CDR2 SNEGSKA come from the germline V gene (reference sequence). The CDR3 is CSANLAGSADTQYF. Partial CDR3 DNA: TGCAGTGCTAATCTAGCGGGGTCCGCAGATACG.

In its sample, this clone was seen many times. The CDR3 end is not reached by the read, which stops 3 residues before it; the germline J gene fills it in. The genes are TRBV10-1 and TRBJ1-1; the match to TRBD1 covers 9 bases. The CDR3 length is 14 residues. After removal of 6 bases from V and 1 base from J, the junction contained 3 bases not matched to a gene. The germline CDR1 and CDR2 sequences are WNHNN and SYGVQD (reference sequence). The CDR3 reads CASRPGQGNTEAFF. CDR3 bases read: TGCGCCAGCAGGCCGGGACAGGGGAACACTGAA.

This clone was picked up many times. The read ends 3 residues shy of where the CDR3 ends; the end is completed using the germline J gene. The rearrangement links TRBV29-1 to TRBJ1-2, with no clear D. Deletions cut 7 bases from V and 4 bases from J, with 19 bases between. This CDR3 has 14 residues. Germline V gives CDR1 SQVTM, CDR2 ANQGSEA. The DNA read from the CDR3 is TGCAGCGCCGAAGCGACGGATTCTGTCTATGGC. The encoded protein is CSAEATDSVYG. The whole CDR3 is CSAEATDSVYGYTF.

This clone was recorded many times. The CDR3 end is not reached by the read, which stops 3 residues before it; the germline J gene fills it in. The genes are TRBV19 and TRBJ2-1, with 8 bases identical to TRBD2. Germline V CDR1 and CDR2: LNHDA, SQIVND (reference sequence). CDR3 length: 15 amino acids. The V segment lost 10 bases and the J segment 4 bases; nucleotides outside the gene matches: 12. The CDR3 protein is CATSPTGGGYNEQFF. The DNA read from the CDR3 is TGTGCCACCTCCCCGACTGGCGGGGGGTACAATGAG. The full variable domain, completed using reference TRBV19 and TRBJ2-1, is DGGITQSPKYLFRKEGQNVTLSCEQNLNHDAMYWYRQDPGQGLRLIYYSQIVNDFQKGDIAEGYSVSREKKESFPLTVTSAQKNPTAFYLCATSPTGGGYNEQFFGPGTRLTVL.

This clone was seen at least ten times. The read terminates 3 residues before the CDR3 end, so the remaining end is supplied by the germline J gene. The rearrangement joins TRBV19 to TRBJ2-2; D is perhaps TRBD1 or TRBD2 (5 bases each). Looked up from germline, CDR1 is LNHDA and CDR2 is SQIVND (reference sequence). Trimming took 3 bases from V and 4 from J, leaving 6 bases between them. This CDR3 has 13 residues. The covered CDR3 bases are TGTGCCAGTAGTATGAGGGGCACCGGGGAG. Translating gives CASSMRGTGE. The whole CDR3 is CASSMRGTGELFF.

Turning to this clone: The read finishes 3 residues shy of the CDR3 end, and the germline J gene is used to complete it. This chain connects TRBV11-3 to TRBJ1-6; 7 bases agree with TRBD1. The germline CDR1 and CDR2 sequences are SGHNT and YENEEA. The CDR3 spans 14 residues. V lost 5 bases and J lost 10; bases outside the gene matches: 8. CDR3 DNA (partial): TGTGCCAGCAGCCCCGGACAGGACGGCTCACCC. Its protein is CASSPGQDGSP. The entire CDR3 protein is CASSPGQDGSPLHF. The full variable domain, with the rest looked up from reference TRBV11-3 and TRBJ1-6, is EAGVVQSPRYKIIEKKQPVAFWCNPISGHNTLYWYLQNLGQGPELLIRYENEEAVDDSQLPKDRFSAERLKGVDSTLKIQPAELGDSAVYLCASSPGQDGSPLHFGNGTRLTVT.

This clone was seen many times. The part of the CDR3 DNA that was read is TGCAGTGCTCCCAGCCCGACAGGCGTCTCCTACGAG. Protein: CSAPSPTGVSYE. The complete CDR3 reads CSAPSPTGVSYEQYF. The rearrangement joins TRBV20-1 to TRBJ2-7; D is possibly TRBD1 (6 bases). The missing CDR3 end, 3 residues past where the read stops, is filled in from the germline J gene. The CDR3 runs 15 residues. Trimming took off 5 bases at V and 0 bases at J, with 17 bases between the two ends. The germline gives CDR1 DFQATT, CDR2 SNEGSKA (reference sequence).

This clone came up many times. The read ends 3 residues shy of where the CDR3 ends; the end is completed using the germline J gene. The V and J genes are TRBV20-1 and TRBJ2-5; TRBD1 matches at 7 bases. Germline trimming cut 2 bases from V and 2 bases from J; bases unmatched to any gene: 8. Germline lookup yields CDR1 DFQATT and CDR2 SNEGSKA (reference sequence). The CDR3 length is 15 residues. The sequenced CDR3 bases are TGCAGTGCTAGACCTTGGGACAGAAAGCAAGAGACC. This encodes CSARPWDRKQET. The CDR3 in full is CSARPWDRKQETQYF.

At least ten counts were recorded for this clone. The read falls 3 residues short of the CDR3 end, and the missing part is taken from the germline J gene. This chain connects TRBV7-3 to TRBJ2-1; the D gene is possibly TRBD1 (5 bases). Germline CDR1 and CDR2: SGHTA and FQGTGA. The CDR3 loop spans 13 amino acids. Trimming left V 2 bases short and J 8 bases short, with 10 bases between. The sequenced part of the CDR3 DNA is TGTGCCAGCAGCTTATTGTGGGGCGATGAG. It translates to CASSLLWGDE. The full-length CDR3 reads as CASSLLWGDEQFF. The full variable domain, rest sourced from reference TRBV7-3 and TRBJ2-1, is GAGVSQTPSNKVTEKGKYVELRCDPISGHTALYWYRQSLGQGPEFLIYFQGTGAADDSGLPNDRFFAVRPEGSVSTLKIQRTERGDSAVYLCASSLLWGDEQFFGPGTRLTVL.

This clone was recorded at least ten times. Read coverage stops 3 residues before the CDR3 terminus; the germline J gene supplies the remainder. This chain joins TRBV18 and TRBJ2-2; TRBD1 aligns across 8 bases. The CDR3 is 15 residues long. The junction had 7 bases not matched to a gene; V was cut back by 3 bases and J by 7 bases. From germline, CDR1 is KGHSH and CDR2 LQKENI. The CDR3 here is CASSPLNRGIGELFF. The covered CDR3 bases are TGTGCCAGCTCACCCTTGAACAGGGGGATCGGGGAG.